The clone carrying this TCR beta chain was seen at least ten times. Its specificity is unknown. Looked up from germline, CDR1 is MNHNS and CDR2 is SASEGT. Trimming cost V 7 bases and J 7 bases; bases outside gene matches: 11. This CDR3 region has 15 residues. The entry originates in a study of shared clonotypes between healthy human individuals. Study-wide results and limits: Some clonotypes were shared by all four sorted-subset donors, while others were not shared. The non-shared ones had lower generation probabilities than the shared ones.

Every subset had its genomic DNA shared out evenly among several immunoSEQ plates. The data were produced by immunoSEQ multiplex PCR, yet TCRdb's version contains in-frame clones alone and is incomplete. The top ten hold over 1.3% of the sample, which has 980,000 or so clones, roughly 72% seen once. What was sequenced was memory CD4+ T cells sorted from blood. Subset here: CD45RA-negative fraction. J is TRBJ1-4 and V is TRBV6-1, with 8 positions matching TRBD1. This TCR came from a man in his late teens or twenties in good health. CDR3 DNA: TGTGCCAGCAATATCGGACAGGGAGTACGTGAAAAACTGTTTTTT. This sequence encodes CASNIGQGVREKLFF.